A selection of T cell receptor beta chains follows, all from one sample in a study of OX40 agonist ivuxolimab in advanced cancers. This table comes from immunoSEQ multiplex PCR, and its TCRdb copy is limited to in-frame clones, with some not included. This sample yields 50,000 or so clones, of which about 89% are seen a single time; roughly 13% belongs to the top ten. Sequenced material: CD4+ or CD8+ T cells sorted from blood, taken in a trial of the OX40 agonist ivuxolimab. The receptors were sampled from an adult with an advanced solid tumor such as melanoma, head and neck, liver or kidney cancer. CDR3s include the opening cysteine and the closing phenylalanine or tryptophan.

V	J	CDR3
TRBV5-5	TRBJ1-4	CASSPQGSYEKLFF
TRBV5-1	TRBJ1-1	CASSLVGGGTEAFF
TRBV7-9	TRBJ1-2	CASSPRGANGYTF
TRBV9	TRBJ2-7	CASSVVPSGTDEQYF
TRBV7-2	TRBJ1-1	CASSLGRWNTEAFF
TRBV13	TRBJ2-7	CASSPVGGYHLEQYF
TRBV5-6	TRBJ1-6	CASSFGNRAYNSPLHF
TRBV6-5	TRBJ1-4	CASSRDSRNEKLFF
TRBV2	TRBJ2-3	CARGGATQYF
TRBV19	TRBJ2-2	CASRLAENTGELFF
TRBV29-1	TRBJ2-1	CSAGRIYNEQFF
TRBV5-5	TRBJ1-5	CASSLDPSVGAQHF
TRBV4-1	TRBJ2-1	CASSQGFFYPNEQFF
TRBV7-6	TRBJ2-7	CASSRTSRYEQYF
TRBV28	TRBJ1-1	CASLSPGTGNTEAFF
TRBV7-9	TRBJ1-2	CASIDRADGGYTF
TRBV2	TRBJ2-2	CASHQTRTGELFF
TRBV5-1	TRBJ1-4	CASSLGQGNEKLFF
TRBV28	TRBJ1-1	CASSHQTANTEAFF